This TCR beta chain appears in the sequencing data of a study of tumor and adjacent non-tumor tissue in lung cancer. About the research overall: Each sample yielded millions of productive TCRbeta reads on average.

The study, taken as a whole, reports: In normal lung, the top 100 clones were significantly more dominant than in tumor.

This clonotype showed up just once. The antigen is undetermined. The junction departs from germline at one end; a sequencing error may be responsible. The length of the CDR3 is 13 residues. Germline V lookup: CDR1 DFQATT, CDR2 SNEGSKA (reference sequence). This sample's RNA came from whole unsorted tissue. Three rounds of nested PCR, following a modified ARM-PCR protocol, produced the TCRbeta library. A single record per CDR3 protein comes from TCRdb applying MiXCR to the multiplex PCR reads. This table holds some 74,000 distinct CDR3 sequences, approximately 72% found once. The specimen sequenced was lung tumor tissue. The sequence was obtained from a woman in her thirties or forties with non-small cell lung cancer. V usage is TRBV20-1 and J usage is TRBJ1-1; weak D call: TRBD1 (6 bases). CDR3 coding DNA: TGCAGTGCAGGCAGTGGAGGGGGAAGGGAAGCTCTCTTT. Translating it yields CSAGSGGGREALF.